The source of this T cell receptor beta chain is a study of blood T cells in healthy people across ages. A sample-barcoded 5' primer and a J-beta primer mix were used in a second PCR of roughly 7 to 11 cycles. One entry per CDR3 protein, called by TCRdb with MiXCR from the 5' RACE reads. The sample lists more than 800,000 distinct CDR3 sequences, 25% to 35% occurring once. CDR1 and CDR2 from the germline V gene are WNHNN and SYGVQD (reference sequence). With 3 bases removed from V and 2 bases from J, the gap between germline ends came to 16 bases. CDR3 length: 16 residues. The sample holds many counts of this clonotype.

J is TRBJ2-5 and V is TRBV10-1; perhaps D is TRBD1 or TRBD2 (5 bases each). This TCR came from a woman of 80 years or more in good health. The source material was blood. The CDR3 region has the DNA TGCGCCAGCAGTGACGGTTTTGGGGGTGAGCAAGAGACCCAGTACTTC. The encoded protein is CASSDGFGGEQETQYF.